This T cell receptor (beta chain) was identified in a study of T cell changes during pregnancy in multiple sclerosis. Data came from immunoSEQ multiplex PCR; TCRdb stores just in-frame clones and leaves some out. The sample has 70,000 to 85,000 clones; roughly 94% are singletons. This TCR derives from a female donor with multiple sclerosis, enrolled in a pregnancy study. Sample: peripheral blood, taken before pregnancy.

CDR3 residues: CASSSGWGTGPLFVGYTF. CDR3 DNA sequence: TGTGCCAGCAGCTCGGGTTGGGGGACAGGGCCCCTCTTCGTGGGCTACACCTTC. The chain recombines TRBV7-9 with TRBJ1-2, with 9 bases matching TRBD1. The junction had 20 bases not matched to a gene; V was cut back by 4 bases and J by 8 bases. The CDR3 consists of 18 residues. From germline, CDR1 is SEHNR and CDR2 FQNEAQ (reference sequence).